The T cell receptor (beta chain) described here comes from a study of Ad26.COV2.S vaccination and SARS-CoV-2 variants. Broader study findings: In vaccinated individuals, spike-specific CD8+ and CD4+ T cell responses reportedly displayed substantial breadth. Measurements of TCR breadth and depth may have given underestimates of the total T cell responses.

Data came from immunoSEQ multiplex PCR; TCRdb stores just in-frame clones and leaves some out. The sample lists about 440,000 clones, roughly 87% occurring once. Per germline, CDR1 SGHTA and CDR2 FQGTGA. Trimming took 6 bases from V and 1 from J; bases not matched to a gene: 6. The CDR3 consists of 15 residues. Noted treatment: some 20 received Ad26.COV2.S at low or high dose, single or two shots; 5 received placebo; per-sample allocation not given. Sampling happened 63 days after the first vaccine or placebo injection. Comments on this clone: Its antigen is unidentified.

Source: peripheral blood, taken in a trial of Ad26.COV2.S vaccine versus placebo. The TCR sequence derives from a person aged 18-60 years who received the Ad26.COV2.S COVID-19 vaccine or a placebo. This rearrangement joins TRBV7-3 to TRBJ2-1; TRBD2 aligns across 7 bases. Written as DNA, the CDR3 is TGTGCCAGCAGTTCCCAAGCGGGATCCTACAATGAGCAGTTCTTC. Its protein product is CASSSQAGSYNEQFF.